These 24 T cell receptor beta chains were all obtained from the same sample, sequenced in a study of CD8+ T cells in alopecia areata. The treatment was: oral pan-JAK inhibitor, 5-10 mg twice daily. Reverse transcription of extracted RNA yielded cDNA, which provided the sequencing template. Measured with immunoSEQ multiplex PCR; TCRdb has only the in-frame clones, and not every one. The table has 200,000 to 250,000 clones, around 57% seen once. This material consisted of CD4+ T cells sorted from blood, taken at week 4, from a patient treated with tofacitinib. The receptors shown here come from a human donor with alopecia areata.

The chain has TRBV5-1 and TRBJ2-7; D gene unclear. V was trimmed by 5 bases and J by 3 bases, leaving 18 bases between them. The CDR3 has 15 residues. Germline assignment: CDR1 SGHRS and CDR2 YFSETQ. In DNA form, the CDR3 reads TGCGCCAGCAGTCCCGATCCCCCAGCGAGCTACGAGCAGTACTTC. This codes for CASSPDPPASYEQYF.

V is TRBV30 and J is TRBJ1-5; 8 bases are shared with TRBD1. This CDR3 contains 15 residues. CDR1 is GTSNPN, CDR2 SVGIG, per germline (reference sequence). The V and J ends lost 0 bases and 1 base, in that order; junction bases with no gene match: 2. CDR3 sequence: CAWSVGQGSNQPQHF. CDR3 coding DNA: TGTGCCTGGAGTGTCGGACAGGGAAGCAATCAGCCCCAGCATTTT.

The chain uses TRBV5-1 and TRBJ2-7, with TRBD1 matching 8 bases. The CDR3 covers 16 residues. From germline, CDR1 is SGHRS and CDR2 YFSETQ. V gave up 4 bases and J gave up 6 bases; unmatched junction bases: 15. The CDR3 here is CASSESRGQGWGEQYF. CDR3 DNA sequence: TGCGCCAGCAGCGAGTCCCGAGGACAGGGCTGGGGCGAGCAGTACTTC.

The chain employs TRBV25-1 and TRBJ1-4; D is unresolved. This CDR3 is 11 amino acids long. Germline V CDR1 and CDR2: MGHDK, SYGVNS. V was pared by 6 bases and J by 11 bases, with 10 bases between. As DNA, the CDR3 is TGTGCCAGCAGCAGCCAGACCAAACTGTTTTTT. Translating it yields CASSSQTKLFF.

The chain recombines TRBV30 with TRBJ1-5; D call uncertain. Germline V lookup: CDR1 GTSNPN, CDR2 SVGIG (reference sequence). The CDR3 is 14 residues long. Trimming stripped 0 bases from V and 7 bases from J, with 13 bases between. The CDR3 reads CAWSVRRELQPQHF. The CDR3 region has the DNA TGTGCCTGGAGTGTACGGAGGGAATTGCAGCCCCAGCATTTT.

This chain connects TRBV2 to TRBJ2-3, with TRBD2 matching 8 bases. In germline, CDR1 is SNHLY, CDR2 FYNNEI. The CDR3 is 15 amino acids. Trimming removed 4 bases from V and 4 bases from J; junction bases left unmatched: 7. The DNA for the CDR3 is TGTGCCAGCAGTGGATCGGGGGGGAACGCAGATACGCAGTATTTT. Its translation: CASSGSGGNADTQYF. Supplemented by reference TRBV2 and TRBJ2-3, the full variable domain reads EPEVTQTPSHQVTQMGQEVILRCVPISNHLYFYWYRQILGQKVEFLVSFYNNEISEKSEIFDDQFSVERPDGSNFTLKIRSTKLEDSAMYFCASSGSGGNADTQYFGPGTRLTVL.

The chain carries TRBV30 and TRBJ1-1; the D is unclear. Trimming removed 4 bases from V and 0 bases from J, with 12 bases in between. CDR3 length equals 14 residues. CDR1 and CDR2 from the germline V gene are GTSNPN and SVGIG (reference sequence). CDR3 in amino acids: CAWTPGRMNTEAFF. The CDR3 nucleotides are TGTGCCTGGACCCCAGGCAGGATGAACACTGAAGCTTTCTTT.

The V call is TRBV9, the J call TRBJ1-2, with 9 bases identical to TRBD1. The CDR3 length is 14 residues. V was pared by 2 bases and J by 6 bases, with 5 bases of the junction left unmatched. Germline assignment: CDR1 SGDLS and CDR2 YYNGEE. The CDR3 loop reads CASSVGQGSDGYTF. The CDR3 nucleotides read TGTGCCAGCAGCGTGGGACAGGGATCTGATGGCTACACCTTC.

The chain couples TRBV9 to TRBJ2-7; D uncertain. This CDR3 has 14 amino acids. CDR1 and CDR2 (germline): SGDLS, YYNGEE. The V end lost 0 bases, the J end lost 4 bases, and 11 bases lay between the germline ends. This chain's CDR3 is CASSVATGGYEQYF. DNA for the CDR3: TGTGCCAGCAGCGTAGCTACTGGTGGGTACGAGCAGTACTTC.

The CDR3 is CSVGGSGMNTEAFF. In DNA, the CDR3 is TGCAGTGTGGGGGGATCGGGAATGAACACTGAAGCTTTCTTT. The J gene is TRBJ1-1, the V gene TRBV29-1, with D perhaps matching TRBD1 (5 bases). This CDR3 is 14 amino acids long. Germline V gene lookup returns CDR1 SQVTM and CDR2 ANQGSEA.

This chain uses TRBV6-5 with TRBJ2-3; D perhaps matches TRBD2 (6 bases). The CDR3 consists of 13 residues. Germline CDR1 and CDR2: MNHEY and SVGAGI. Trimming took off 5 bases at V and 4 bases at J, with 10 bases between the two ends. The CDR3 loop is CASSTREADTQYF. CDR3 DNA sequence: TGTGCCAGCAGTACCAGGGAGGCAGATACGCAGTATTTT.

The gene calls are TRBV9 and TRBJ2-5; 7 nucleotides agree with TRBD2. Germline V gene lookup returns CDR1 SGDLS and CDR2 YYNGEE. The J segment lost 5 bases and the V segment lost 4 bases, leaving 14 bases of the junction unmatched. The CDR3 runs 16 residues. CDR3 sequence (DNA): TGTGCCAGCAGCCCTTTTGGAGCGGGGTACCCTGAGACCCAGTACTTC. As protein: CASSPFGAGYPETQYF.

The rearrangement joins TRBV27 to TRBJ1-4; D unclear. Trimming pared 5 bases from V and 6 bases from J, leaving 10 bases between. CDR1 is MNHEY, CDR2 SMNVEV, per germline (reference sequence). The CDR3 loop spans 13 amino acids. CDR3 bases: TGTGCCAGCAGTCGCGGCCCGGATGAAAAACTGTTTTTT. Translated, it gives CASSRGPDEKLFF.

V gene TRBV27 combines with J gene TRBJ1-2, with D maybe TRBD1 (5 bases). Looked up from germline, CDR1 is MNHEY and CDR2 is SMNVEV (reference sequence). The CDR3 covers 13 residues. With 3 bases removed from V and 4 bases from J, the gap between germline ends came to 9 bases. The DNA of the CDR3 is TGTGCCAGCAGTTTGAAGGGGATCTATGGCTACACCTTC. Translated: CASSLKGIYGYTF.

This clone was counted at least ten times. The V and J genes are TRBV7-2 and TRBJ1-6; D call uncertain. Between the trimmed V and J ends, which lost 0 bases and 7 bases, there was a span of 7 bases. The germline gives CDR1 SGHTA, CDR2 FQGNSA. The CDR3 has 14 residues. The CDR3 DNA is TGTGCCAGCAGCTTAGCCTGGCTAAATTCACCCCTCCACTTT. It is translated as CASSLAWLNSPLHF.

V is TRBV29-1 and J is TRBJ2-1, with TRBD1 matching 7 bases. CDR3 length: 13 amino acids. With 6 bases clipped from V and 2 bases from J, the junction kept 4 bases outside the gene matches. Germline V lookup: CDR1 SQVTM, CDR2 ANQGSEA. The CDR3 bases are TGCAGCGTCGTGGGACAGACCTACAATGAGCAGTTCTTC. Encoded protein: CSVVGQTYNEQFF.

The J gene is TRBJ2-4, the V gene TRBV6-6; TRBD1 might be the D (6 bases). Germline CDR1 is MNHNY and CDR2 is SVGAGI (reference sequence). Trimming cost V 4 bases and J 10 bases, with 14 bases left between them. The CDR3 covers 13 residues. This chain's CDR3 is CASSSSNRDIQYF. CDR3 sequence (DNA): TGTGCCAGCAGTTCGAGCAACAGGGATATTCAGTACTTC.

This clone was detected many times. This sequence joins TRBV5-1 and TRBJ2-3; no clear D gene. Per germline, CDR1 SGHRS and CDR2 YFSETQ. V gave up 0 bases and J gave up 2 bases, with 7 bases separating them. The CDR3 sequence is 14 residues long. The CDR3 nucleotides are TGCGCCAGCAGCTTGGCGAGCTACACAGATACGCAGTATTTT. Its protein is CASSLASYTDTQYF.

The chain employs TRBV20-1 and TRBJ2-5, with a possible D match to TRBD2 (5 bases). The germline V gene encodes CDR1 DFQATT and CDR2 SNEGSKA (reference sequence). Between the trimmed V and J ends, which lost 4 bases and 5 bases, there was a span of 8 bases. The length of the CDR3 is 11 residues. The CDR3 bases are TGCAGTGCTACCCCGGGGGAGACCCAGTACTTC. This encodes CSATPGETQYF.

This chain uses TRBV5-4 with TRBJ1-6; no clear D gene. This CDR3 spans 13 amino acids. The germline V gene encodes CDR1 SGHNT and CDR2 YYREEE (reference sequence). V lost 0 bases to trimming and J lost 14 bases, with 12 bases between them. This chain's CDR3 is CASSLVSDQTLHF. The DNA of the CDR3 is TGTGCCAGCAGCTTGGTATCGGATCAAACCCTCCACTTT. The whole variable domain, filled in from reference TRBV5-4 and TRBJ1-6, reads ETGVTQSPTHLIKTRGQQVTLRCSSQSGHNTVSWYQQALGQGPQFIFQYYREEENGRGNFPPRFSGLQFPNYSSELNVNALELDDSALYLCASSLVSDQTLHFGNGTRLTVT.

The rearrangement uses TRBV4-3 and TRBJ1-6; the D gene is possibly TRBD1 (5 bases). This CDR3 has 14 amino acids. The V gene lost 5 bases and the J gene lost 9 bases, with 14 bases spanning the gap. CDR1 is LGHNA, CDR2 YSLEER, per germline. The CDR3 nucleotides read TGCGCCAGCAGCTCAGGAAGGGGAGGTTCACCCCTCCACTTT. Residues: CASSSGRGGSPLHF.

This rearrangement joins TRBV30 to TRBJ2-1; 9 bases are a match to TRBD2. The V gene's germline CDR1 is GTSNPN and CDR2 SVGIG (reference sequence). The CDR3 spans 12 residues. The CDR3 loop is CPSSGAYNEQFF. The CDR3, as DNA: TGTCCCTCTAGCGGGGCCTACAATGAGCAGTTCTTC.

This clone turned up a few times. The chain uses TRBV23-1 and TRBJ1-4, with D perhaps TRBD1 (5 bases). TRBV23-1 is an open reading frame, and its role is uncertain. The CDR3 runs to 15 residues. The V and J ends lost 0 bases and 6 bases respectively, with 11 bases between them. DNA for the CDR3: TGCGCCAGCAGTCAATCAGAAGGGGTCGATGAAAAACTGTTTTTT. This translates into CASSQSEGVDEKLFF.

The CDR3 here is CSVGDSGTYNEQFF. Written as DNA, the CDR3 is TGCAGCGTTGGGGATAGCGGGACCTACAATGAGCAGTTCTTC. This chain joins TRBV29-1 and TRBJ2-1, with TRBD2 matching over 8 bases. Germline V gene lookup returns CDR1 SQVTM and CDR2 ANQGSEA. This CDR3 has 14 residues. Germline trimming cut 4 bases from V and 2 bases from J; bases unmatched to any gene: 4.